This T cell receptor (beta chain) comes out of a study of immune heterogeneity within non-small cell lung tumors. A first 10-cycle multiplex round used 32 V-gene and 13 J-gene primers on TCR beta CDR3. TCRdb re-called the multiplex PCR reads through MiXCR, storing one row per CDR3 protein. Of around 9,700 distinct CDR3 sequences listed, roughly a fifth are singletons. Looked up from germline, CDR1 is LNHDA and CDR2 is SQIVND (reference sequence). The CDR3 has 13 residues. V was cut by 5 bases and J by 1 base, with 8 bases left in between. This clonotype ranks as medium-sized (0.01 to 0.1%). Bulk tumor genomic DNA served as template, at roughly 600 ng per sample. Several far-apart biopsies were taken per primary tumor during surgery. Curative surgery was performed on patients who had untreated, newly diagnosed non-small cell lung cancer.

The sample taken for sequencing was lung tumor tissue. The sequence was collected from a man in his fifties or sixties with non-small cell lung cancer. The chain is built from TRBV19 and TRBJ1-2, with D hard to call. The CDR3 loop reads CASSQAHNYGYTF. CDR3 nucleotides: TGTGCCAGTAGTCAGGCTCATAACTATGGCTACACCTTC.